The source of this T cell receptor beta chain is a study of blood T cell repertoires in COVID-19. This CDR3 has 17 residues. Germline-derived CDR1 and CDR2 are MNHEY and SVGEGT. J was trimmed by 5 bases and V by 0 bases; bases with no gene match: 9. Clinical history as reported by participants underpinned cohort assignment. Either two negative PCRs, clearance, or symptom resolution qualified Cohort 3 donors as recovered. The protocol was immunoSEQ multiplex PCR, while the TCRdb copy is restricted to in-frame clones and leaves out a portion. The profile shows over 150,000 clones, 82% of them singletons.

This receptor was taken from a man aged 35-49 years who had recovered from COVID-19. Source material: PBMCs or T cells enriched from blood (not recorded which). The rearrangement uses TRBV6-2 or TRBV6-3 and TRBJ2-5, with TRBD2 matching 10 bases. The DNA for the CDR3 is TGTGCCAGCAGTTACTCAGTAGCGGGAGGATGGGAGGAGACCCAGTACTTC. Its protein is CASSYSVAGGWEETQYF.